Presented here are 21 T cell receptor beta chains from one specimen sequenced in a study of blood T cell repertoires in COVID-19. Assay used: immunoSEQ multiplex PCR; TCRdb lists only in-frame clones, some missing. Of hundreds of thousands of clones in the sample, less than 90% were seen once. The sample taken for sequencing was peripheral blood. The origin of the receptors is a woman aged 55-75 years with COVID-19, enrolled during active disease.

The gene calls are TRBV10-3 and TRBJ2-5, with D possibly TRBD1 on 6 matching bases. There are 12 residues in the CDR3. The V end was cut by 7 bases, the J end by 3 bases, with 9 bases between. The germline V gene has CDR1 ENHRY and CDR2 SYGVKD. The CDR3 DNA reads as TGTGCCATCATGGACAGCGAAGAGACCCAGTACTTC. Protein: CAIMDSEETQYF.

V usage is TRBV5-6 and J usage is TRBJ2-2; 13 nucleotides align to TRBD2. Germline-derived CDR1 and CDR2 are SGHDT and YYEEEE. V trimming: 2 bases; J trimming: 5 bases; junction bases outside the gene matches: 12. The CDR3 totals 19 residues. The CDR3 region has the DNA TGTGCCAGCAGCTTCCGACTAGCGGGGGGCTACCGAACGACCGGGGAGCTGTTTTTT. Translated, it gives CASSFRLAGGYRTTGELFF.

This chain connects TRBV4-3 to TRBJ1-4, with 11 bases identical to TRBD1. The CDR3 covers 17 residues. The V and J ends lost 4 bases and 2 bases, in that order; junction bases with no gene match: 6. Per germline, CDR1 LGHNA and CDR2 YSLEER. The CDR3 sequence: CASSRNRDRGTNEKLFF. The DNA for the CDR3 is TGCGCCAGCAGCCGGAACCGGGACAGGGGGACTAATGAAAAACTGTTTTTT.

The rearrangement links TRBV7-3 to TRBJ2-1, with D perhaps TRBD2 (5 bases). This CDR3 has 14 residues. The V end lost 5 bases, the J end lost 4 bases, and 12 bases lay between the germline ends. Germline V CDR1 and CDR2: SGHTA, FQGTGA. CDR3 protein: CASSRGGPYNEQFF. CDR3 DNA: TGTGCCAGCAGCCGCGGAGGACCTTACAATGAGCAGTTCTTC.

The chain has TRBV9 and TRBJ1-2; D not resolved. Per germline, CDR1 SGDLS and CDR2 YYNGEE. The ends were cut back, 0 bases at V and 6 bases at J, with 9 bases in the middle. The CDR3 extends over 13 amino acids. In DNA, the CDR3 is TGTGCCAGCAGCGTAGATGAGGTTGATGGCTACACCTTC. Its protein product is CASSVDEVDGYTF.

The chain employs TRBV19 and TRBJ1-5; 9 bases are shared with TRBD1. The CDR3 length is 14 residues. Looked up from germline, CDR1 is LNHDA and CDR2 is SQIVND (reference sequence). V was clipped by 3 bases and J by 11 bases; unmatched bases: 8. The CDR3 DNA is TGTGCCAGTAGTATTGGGACAGGGCGACTTTCCCAGCATTTT. Its translation: CASSIGTGRLSQHF.

V usage is TRBV6-1 and J usage is TRBJ1-5; possible D gene TRBD1, 5 bases. Trimming removed 3 bases from V and 1 base from J, with 10 bases in between. The CDR3 runs to 15 residues. Germline V lookup: CDR1 MNHNS, CDR2 SASEGT. The CDR3: CASSDPGGSNQPQHF. The CDR3 nucleotides read TGTGCCAGCAGTGACCCCGGGGGGAGCAATCAGCCCCAGCATTTT.

The chain has TRBV4-2 and TRBJ2-7; possibly TRBD1 for D (5 bases). This CDR3 comprises 15 residues. Trimming removed 4 bases at V and 6 bases at J, with 19 bases between. Germline values: CDR1 LGHNA, CDR2 YNFKEQ. The CDR3 loop reads CASSPEQESPSEQYF. The CDR3 coding sequence is TGTGCCAGCAGCCCAGAACAGGAGTCCCCCTCCGAGCAGTACTTC.

This clone is a singleton in its sample. The chain couples TRBV13 to TRBJ2-2, with D tentatively TRBD1 (6 bases). Germline V gene data show CDR1 as PRHDT and CDR2 as FYEKMQ (reference sequence). The CDR3 runs 17 residues. The V end was cut by 5 bases, the J end by 0 bases, with 16 bases between. The DNA for the CDR3 is TGTGCCAGCAGCGTAAGGACCAGGGGAACGAACACCGGGGAGCTGTTTTTT. Its protein product is CASSVRTRGTNTGELFF.

The rearrangement uses TRBV7-2 and TRBJ2-7; 9 nucleotides match TRBD1. The CDR3 is made up of 15 amino acids. The germline CDR1 and CDR2 sequences are SGHTA and FQGNSA. The trim removed 3 bases at V and 4 bases at J, leaving 7 bases unmatched. The CDR3 loop is CASSLSGTGFYEQYF. The CDR3 bases are TGTGCCAGCAGCTTGTCCGGGACAGGGTTTTACGAGCAGTACTTC.

The CDR3 region has the DNA TGTGCCTGGAGTCTCATACAGGGGGTCGGAGAGACCCAGTACTTC. Encoded protein: CAWSLIQGVGETQYF. The gene calls are TRBV30 and TRBJ2-5, with TRBD1 matching over 8 bases. V shed 2 bases and J 4 bases; nucleotides not matched to a gene: 9. CDR3 length equals 15 residues. The V gene's germline CDR1 is GTSNPN and CDR2 SVGIG (reference sequence). Full variable domain (outside the CDR3, taken from reference TRBV30 and TRBJ2-5): SQTIHQWPATLVQPVGSPLSLECTVEGTSNPNLYWYRQAAGRGLQLLFYSVGIGQISSEVPQNLSASRPQDRQFILSSKKLLLSDSGFYLCAWSLIQGVGETQYFGPGTRLLVL.

The V call is TRBV19, the J call TRBJ2-1, with 9 bases fitting TRBD1. Germline assignment: CDR1 LNHDA and CDR2 SQIVND (reference sequence). CDR3 length: 14 amino acids. Trimming took 8 bases from V and 7 from J; bases not matched to a gene: 9. For the CDR3, the DNA is TGTGCCAGTTGCGAAAGGGACAGGGTTAATGAGCAGTTCTTC. As protein: CASCERDRVNEQFF.

The chain carries TRBV7-8 and TRBJ1-2, with 11 bases that match TRBD1. The V gene end was trimmed by 5 bases and the J gene end by 2 bases; junction bases not matched to a gene: 4. The CDR3 is 15 amino acids. CDR1 SGHVS and CDR2 FQNEAQ come from the germline V gene. CDR3 amino acids: CASSGRDRGNYGYTF. Written as DNA, the CDR3 is TGTGCCAGCAGCGGAAGGGACAGGGGGAACTATGGCTACACCTTC.

The chain joins TRBV27 to TRBJ1-2; 7 bases match TRBD1. The germline gives CDR1 MNHEY, CDR2 SMNVEV (reference sequence). This CDR3 has 15 amino acids. J gave up 8 bases and V 7 bases, and 16 bases lay outside the gene matches. CDR3 sequence reads: CASKAGYRGPRGYTF. The CDR3 coding sequence is TGTGCCAGCAAAGCAGGGTACAGGGGCCCCAGAGGCTACACCTTC.

The V call is TRBV5-1, the J call TRBJ1-2, with 7 positions matching TRBD1. The CDR3 loop spans 16 amino acids. Germline V gene data show CDR1 as SGHRS and CDR2 as YFSETQ. Trimming took 0 bases from V and 3 from J; bases not matched to a gene: 8. CDR3 protein: CASSLGGTALDYGYTF. The CDR3 DNA reads as TGCGCCAGCAGCTTGGGCGGGACAGCTCTCGACTATGGCTACACCTTC.

The genes are TRBV2 and TRBJ2-7; 8 nucleotides match TRBD1. V was pared by 6 bases and J by 1 base, with 8 bases of the junction left unmatched. CDR3 length: 15 residues. CDR1 SNHLY and CDR2 FYNNEI come from the germline V gene. The CDR3 region is CASRDGTGRSYEQYF. For the CDR3, the DNA is TGTGCCAGCAGGGACGGGACAGGCCGGTCCTACGAGCAGTACTTC.

The chain employs TRBV7-6 and TRBJ2-5, with 8 bases that match TRBD2. CDR3 size: 12 residues. Germline lookup yields CDR1 SGHVS and CDR2 FNYEAQ. V shed 6 bases and J 4 bases; nucleotides not matched to a gene: 1. CDR3 protein: CASRSGGETQYF. The DNA of the CDR3 is TGTGCCAGCAGGAGCGGGGGAGAGACCCAGTACTTC.

This sequence joins TRBV12-5 and TRBJ1-2; D is undetermined. This CDR3 is built from 11 residues. Germline V gene sequence: CDR1 LGHNT, CDR2 FRNRAP. Trimming cost V 6 bases and J 4 bases, with 6 bases left between them. The CDR3 bases are TGTGCTAGTGGCTCCGGCTATGGCTACACCTTC. It yields the protein CASGSGYGYTF.

This chain uses TRBV4-2 with TRBJ2-5, with D tentatively TRBD2 (5 bases). The length of the CDR3 is 14 residues. Trimming left V 1 base short and J 5 bases short, with 11 bases between. Germline values: CDR1 LGHNA, CDR2 YNFKEQ. The DNA of the CDR3 is TGTGCCAGCAGCCAAGCGGGGTCGAGGGAGACCCAGTACTTC. This gives the protein CASSQAGSRETQYF.

As for this clone: Without the conserved terminal phenylalanine or tryptophan, this CDR3 likely stems from a read error. The DNA is omitted, as the CDR3 cannot be located on it reliably, and the CDR3 follows TCRdb's listing. V and J are TRBV30 and TRBJ1-1; TRBD1 is the table's D call, not checked against the DNA. The CDR3 contains 9 residues when both ends are counted. CDR1 is GTSNPN, CDR2 SVGIG, per germline (reference sequence). The CDR3 is CAWWGSPPR.

The chain carries TRBV12-3 or TRBV12-4 and TRBJ1-2, with 9 bases aligning to TRBD1. The CDR3 is 13 amino acids. J was trimmed by 6 bases and V by 5 bases; bases with no gene match: 4. CDR3 DNA: TGTGCCAGCAGTCATGGGACAGGGCATGGCTACACCTTC. This sequence encodes CASSHGTGHGYTF.